This T cell receptor (beta chain) originates from a study of blood T cell repertoires in COVID-19. The wider study: Researchers got acute and convalescent COVID-19 samples from the United States, Italy and Spain.

Under the authors' procedure: Reference gene primer amplification gave estimated nucleated cell counts. Assay: immunoSEQ multiplex PCR; the TCRdb copy retains only in-frame clones and omits some. That table supplies the V and J calls and clone size; D and trimming were determined from the DNA. The sample lists 150,000 to 200,000 clones, 80% to 90% occurring once. The germline gives CDR1 SGHRS, CDR2 YFSETQ. This CDR3 has 14 residues. V gave up 2 bases and J gave up 4 bases; unmatched junction bases: 5. Sequencing was carried out using peripheral blood. V usage is TRBV5-1 and J usage is TRBJ1-1; 7 nucleotides agree with TRBD1. This TCR derives from a woman aged 70-85 years with COVID-19, enrolled during active disease. The CDR3 here is CASSFKGGGTEAFF. The DNA for the CDR3 is TGCGCCAGCAGCTTTAAAGGGGGCGGCACTGAAGCTTTCTTT.